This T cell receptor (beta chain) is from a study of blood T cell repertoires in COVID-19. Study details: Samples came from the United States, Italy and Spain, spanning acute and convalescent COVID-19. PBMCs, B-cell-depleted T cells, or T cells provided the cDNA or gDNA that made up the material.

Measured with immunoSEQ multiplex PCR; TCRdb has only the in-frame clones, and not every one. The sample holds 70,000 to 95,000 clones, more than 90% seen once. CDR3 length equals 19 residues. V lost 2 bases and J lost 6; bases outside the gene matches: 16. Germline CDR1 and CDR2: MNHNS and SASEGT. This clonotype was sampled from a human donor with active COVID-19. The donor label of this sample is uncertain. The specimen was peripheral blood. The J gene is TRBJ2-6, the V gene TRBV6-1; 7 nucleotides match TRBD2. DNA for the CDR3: TGTGCCAGCAGTGAATTTGATCGGGGAGGGAGATCGTCGGCCAACGTCCTGACTTTC. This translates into CASSEFDRGGRSSANVLTF.